This is a list of T cell receptor beta chains from one sample in a study of blood T cell repertoires in COVID-19. Sequencing was performed with immunoSEQ multiplex PCR; in TCRdb, only in-frame clones are kept and a portion is missing. Here the sample spans about 180,000 clones, about 82% being singletons. Sequenced sample: PBMCs or T cells enriched from blood (not recorded which). All receptors come from a woman aged 25 to 45 who had recovered from COVID-19. Both conserved end residues are part of each CDR3. The order of the fields is V gene, J gene, clone size, D gene, CDR3 protein, CDR3 DNA. A D gene is named only where the DNA matches it firmly. The size entry is marked missing in some rows and otherwise reads once, few, many or a size class.

V gene: TRBV4-2
J gene: TRBJ2-3
clone size: .
D gene: .
CDR3 protein: CASTAKSDTDTQYF
CDR3 DNA: TGTGCCAGTACAGCTAAAAGTGACACAGATACGCAGTATTTT

V gene: TRBV6-1
J gene: TRBJ2-3
clone size: .
D gene: TRBD1
CDR3 protein: CASSDQGVWYTQYF
CDR3 DNA: TGTGCCAGCAGTGACCAGGGGGTGTGGTATACGCAGTATTTT

V gene: TRBV18
J gene: TRBJ1-1
clone size: once
D gene: TRBD1
CDR3 protein: CASSGQYNTEAFF
CDR3 DNA: TGTGCCAGCTCGGGACAGTATAACACTGAAGCTTTCTTT

V gene: TRBV27
J gene: TRBJ1-6
clone size: .
D gene: TRBD1
CDR3 protein: CASSFTGTGLGGPLHF
CDR3 DNA: TGTGCCAGCAGTTTCACCGGGACAGGCCTCGGGGGTCCCCTCCACTTT

V gene: TRBV24-1
J gene: TRBJ2-7
clone size: .
D gene: .
CDR3 protein: CATSDRIGLDEQYF
CDR3 DNA: TGTGCCACCAGTGATCGGATAGGACTCGACGAGCAGTACTTC

V gene: TRBV3-1/TRBV3-2
J gene: TRBJ2-4
clone size: .
D gene: .
CDR3 protein: CASSQSREGGQYF
CDR3 DNA: TGTGCCAGCAGCCAAAGCAGGGAAGGGGGTCAGTACTTC

V gene: TRBV2
J gene: TRBJ2-1
clone size: .
D gene: .
CDR3 protein: CASINRPDVTDEQFF
CDR3 DNA: TGTGCCAGCATTAACAGACCCGATGTTACGGATGAGCAGTTCTTC

V gene: TRBV27
J gene: TRBJ2-7
clone size: .
D gene: .
CDR3 protein: CASRNEKGGNYEQYF
CDR3 DNA: TGTGCCAGCAGGAACGAGAAGGGGGGGAACTACGAGCAGTACTTC

V gene: TRBV18
J gene: TRBJ2-7
clone size: few
D gene: TRBD1
CDR3 protein: CASSRTGQDGEQYF
CDR3 DNA: TGTGCCAGCTCGCGGACAGGGCAGGACGGCGAGCAGTACTTC

V gene: TRBV28
J gene: TRBJ1-2
clone size: few
D gene: .
CDR3 protein: CASRSSLPGFSGYTF
CDR3 DNA: TGTGCCAGCAGGTCCTCACTTCCCGGGTTCAGTGGCTACACCTTC

V gene: TRBV15
J gene: TRBJ1-5
clone size: .
D gene: TRBD1
CDR3 protein: CATSRGGTGEKQPQHF
CDR3 DNA: TGTGCCACCAGCAGGGGGGGGACAGGGGAAAAACAGCCCCAGCATTTT

V gene: TRBV9
J gene: TRBJ1-3
clone size: .
D gene: TRBD1
CDR3 protein: CASSKQGAGNTIYF
CDR3 DNA: TGTGCCAGCAGTAAACAGGGGGCGGGAAACACCATATATTTT

V gene: TRBV5-1
J gene: TRBJ2-2
clone size: .
D gene: TRBD2
CDR3 protein: CASSSGTSATGELFF
CDR3 DNA: TGCGCCAGCAGCAGCGGGACTAGTGCGACCGGGGAGCTGTTTTTT

V gene: TRBV19
J gene: TRBJ2-7
clone size: .
D gene: .
CDR3 protein: CASSAPGEGSYEQYF
CDR3 DNA: TGTGCCAGTAGTGCCCCGGGGGAAGGGTCCTACGAGCAGTACTTC

V gene: TRBV2
J gene: TRBJ2-3
clone size: .
D gene: TRBD2
CDR3 protein: CASSELLAGNADTQYF
CDR3 DNA: TGTGCCAGCAGTGAGTTATTAGCGGGAAATGCAGATACGCAGTATTTT

V gene: TRBV6-5
J gene: TRBJ2-7
clone size: few
D gene: .
CDR3 protein: CASVGKRESSEQYF
CDR3 DNA: TGTGCCAGCGTGGGAAAAAGGGAGTCCTCTGAGCAGTACTTC

V gene: TRBV18
J gene: TRBJ1-2
clone size: .
D gene: .
CDR3 protein: CASSPWNRRTRGYGYTF
CDR3 DNA: TGTGCCAGCTCACCATGGAACCGACGAACCAGAGGCTATGGCTACACCTTC

V gene: TRBV28
J gene: TRBJ1-1
clone size: .
D gene: .
CDR3 protein: CASRPTGSTEAFF
CDR3 DNA: TGTGCCAGCAGGCCCACAGGGAGCACTGAAGCTTTCTTT

V gene: TRBV27
J gene: TRBJ1-3
clone size: .
D gene: .
CDR3 protein: CASSLDSSSGNTIYF
CDR3 DNA: TGTGCCAGCAGCCTTGACTCTTCCTCTGGAAACACCATATATTTT

V gene: TRBV19
J gene: TRBJ1-6
clone size: .
D gene: .
CDR3 protein: CASSIALANNSPLHF
CDR3 DNA: TGTGCCAGTAGTATAGCGTTGGCAAATAATTCACCCCTCCACTTT

V gene: TRBV5-1
J gene: TRBJ2-3
clone size: .
D gene: TRBD2
CDR3 protein: CASSFGLAGGRNTDTQYF
CDR3 DNA: TGCGCCAGCAGCTTCGGACTAGCGGGAGGGCGAAACACAGATACGCAGTATTTT

V gene: TRBV3-1/TRBV3-2
J gene: TRBJ2-4
clone size: .
D gene: TRBD2
CDR3 protein: CASSQVLAGAAKNIQYF
CDR3 DNA: TGTGCCAGCAGCCAAGTCCTAGCGGGAGCAGCCAAAAACATTCAGTACTTC

V gene: TRBV7-6
J gene: TRBJ2-7
clone size: .
D gene: TRBD1
CDR3 protein: CASSLGGTGQQYF
CDR3 DNA: TGTGCCAGCAGCTTAGGGGGGACAGGCCAGCAGTACTTC

V gene: TRBV19
J gene: TRBJ2-7
clone size: .
D gene: TRBD1
CDR3 protein: CASSRRQGEFDEQYF
CDR3 DNA: TGTGCCAGTAGTAGACGACAGGGGGAATTCGACGAGCAGTACTTC

V gene: TRBV30
J gene: TRBJ1-1
clone size: .
D gene: .
CDR3 protein: CAWSVRGGEAFF
CDR3 DNA: TGTGCCTGGAGTGTACGGGGGGGTGAAGCTTTCTTT

V gene: TRBV15
J gene: TRBJ2-7
clone size: .
D gene: .
CDR3 protein: CATSAGTSSSYEQYF
CDR3 DNA: TGTGCCACCAGCGCAGGGACATCCAGCTCCTACGAGCAGTACTTC